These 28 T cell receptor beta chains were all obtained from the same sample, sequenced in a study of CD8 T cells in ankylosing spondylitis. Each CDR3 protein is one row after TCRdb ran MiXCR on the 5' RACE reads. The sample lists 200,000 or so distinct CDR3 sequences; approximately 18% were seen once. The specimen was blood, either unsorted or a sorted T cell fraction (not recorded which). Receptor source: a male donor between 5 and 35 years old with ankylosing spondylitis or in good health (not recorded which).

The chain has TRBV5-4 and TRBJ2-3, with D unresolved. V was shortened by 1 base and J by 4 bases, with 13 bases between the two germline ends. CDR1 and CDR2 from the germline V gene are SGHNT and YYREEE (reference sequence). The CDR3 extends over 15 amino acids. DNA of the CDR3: TGTGCCAGCAGCTTGTTCGGACCTGGGTCAGATACGCAGTATTTT. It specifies CASSLFGPGSDTQYF.

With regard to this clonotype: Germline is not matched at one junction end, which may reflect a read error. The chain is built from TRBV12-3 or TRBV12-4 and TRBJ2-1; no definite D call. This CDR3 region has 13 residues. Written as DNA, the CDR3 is TGTGCCAGCAGTTTAGACGGGCACAATGAGCGGTTCTTC. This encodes CASSLDGHNERFF.

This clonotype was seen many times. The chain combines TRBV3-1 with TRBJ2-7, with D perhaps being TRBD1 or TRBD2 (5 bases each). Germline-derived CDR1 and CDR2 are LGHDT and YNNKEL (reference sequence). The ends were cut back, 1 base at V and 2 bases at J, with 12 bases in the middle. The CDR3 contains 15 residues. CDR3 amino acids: CASSQGDTGPYEQYV. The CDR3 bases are TGTGCCAGCAGCCAAGGAGACACGGGACCCTACGAGCAGTACGTC.

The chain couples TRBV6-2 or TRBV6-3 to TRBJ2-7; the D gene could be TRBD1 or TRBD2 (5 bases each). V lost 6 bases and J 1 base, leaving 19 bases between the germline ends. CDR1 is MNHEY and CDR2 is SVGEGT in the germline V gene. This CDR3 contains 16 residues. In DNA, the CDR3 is TGTGCCAGCAGCCGCTTACCGGGACCGAATTCCTACGAGCAGTACGTC. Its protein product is CASSRLPGPNSYEQYV.

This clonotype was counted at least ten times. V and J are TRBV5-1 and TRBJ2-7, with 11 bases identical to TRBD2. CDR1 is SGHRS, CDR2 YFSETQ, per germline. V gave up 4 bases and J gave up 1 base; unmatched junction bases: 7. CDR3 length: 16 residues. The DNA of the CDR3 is TGCGCCAGCAGCCCGCAGGGACTAGCGGTATCCTACGAGCAGTACGTC. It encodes CASSPQGLAVSYEQYV.

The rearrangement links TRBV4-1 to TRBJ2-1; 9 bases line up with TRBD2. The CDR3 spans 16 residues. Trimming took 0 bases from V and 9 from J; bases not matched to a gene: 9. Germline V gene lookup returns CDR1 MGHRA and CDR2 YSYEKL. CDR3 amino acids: CASSQDPGGRAGEQFF. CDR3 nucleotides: TGCGCCAGCAGCCAAGATCCGGGCGGGAGGGCCGGTGAGCAGTTCTTC.

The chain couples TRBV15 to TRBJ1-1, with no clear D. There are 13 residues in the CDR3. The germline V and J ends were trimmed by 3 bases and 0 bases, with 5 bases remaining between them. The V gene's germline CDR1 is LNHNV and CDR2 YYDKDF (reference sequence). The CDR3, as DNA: TGTGCCACCAGCAGGGACCTGAACACTGAAGCTTTCTTT. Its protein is CATSRDLNTEAFF.

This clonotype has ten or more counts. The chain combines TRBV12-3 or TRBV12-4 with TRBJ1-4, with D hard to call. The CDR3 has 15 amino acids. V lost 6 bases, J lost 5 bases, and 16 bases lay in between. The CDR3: CASSSVGTPNEKLFF. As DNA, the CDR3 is TGTGCCAGCAGCTCGGTTGGAACACCAAATGAAAAACTGTTTTTT.

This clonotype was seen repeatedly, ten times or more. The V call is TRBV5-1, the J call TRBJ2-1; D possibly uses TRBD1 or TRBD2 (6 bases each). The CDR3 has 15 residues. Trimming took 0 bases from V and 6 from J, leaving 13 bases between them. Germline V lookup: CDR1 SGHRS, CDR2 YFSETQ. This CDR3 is CASSLEGGLANEQFF. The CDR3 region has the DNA TGCGCCAGCAGCTTGGAGGGGGGCTTGGCCAATGAGCAGTTCTTC.

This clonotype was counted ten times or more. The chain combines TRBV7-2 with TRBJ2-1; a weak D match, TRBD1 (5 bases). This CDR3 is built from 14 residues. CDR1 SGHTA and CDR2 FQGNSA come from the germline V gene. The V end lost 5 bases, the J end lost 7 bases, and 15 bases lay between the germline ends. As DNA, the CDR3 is TGTGCCAGCAGCCCTACGGCAGGGCGGAATGAGCAGTTCTTC. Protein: CASSPTAGRNEQFF. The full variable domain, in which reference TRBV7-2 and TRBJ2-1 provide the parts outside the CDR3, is GAGVSQSPSNKVTEKGKDVELRCDPISGHTALYWYRQSLGQGLEFLIYFQGNSAPDKSGLPSDRFSAERTGGSVSTLTIQRTQQEDSAVYLCASSPTAGRNEQFFGPGTRLTVL.

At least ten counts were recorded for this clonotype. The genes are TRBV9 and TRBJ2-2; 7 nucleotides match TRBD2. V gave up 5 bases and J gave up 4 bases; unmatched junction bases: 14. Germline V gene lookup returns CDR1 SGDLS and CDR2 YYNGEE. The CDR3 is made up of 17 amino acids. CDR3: CASSPDVGGPVTGELFF. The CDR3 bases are TGTGCCAGCAGTCCCGACGTGGGAGGGCCGGTCACCGGGGAGCTGTTTTTT.

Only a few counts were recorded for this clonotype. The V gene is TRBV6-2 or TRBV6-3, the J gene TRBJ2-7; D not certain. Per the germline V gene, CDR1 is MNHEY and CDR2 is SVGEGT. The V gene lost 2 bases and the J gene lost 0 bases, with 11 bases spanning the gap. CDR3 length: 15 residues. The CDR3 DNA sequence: TGTGCCAGCAGTTACAAATGGGGAAACTCCTACGAGCAGTACTTC. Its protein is CASSYKWGNSYEQYF.

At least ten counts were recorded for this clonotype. This CDR3 is CASSLIGYEQYF. DNA for the CDR3: TGTGCCAGCAGTTTGATCGGTTACGAGCAGTACTTC. The V and J genes are TRBV27 and TRBJ2-7; D unclear. This CDR3 is 12 amino acids long. In germline, CDR1 is MNHEY, CDR2 SMNVEV (reference sequence). Between the trimmed V and J ends, which lost 3 bases and 4 bases, there was a span of 7 bases.

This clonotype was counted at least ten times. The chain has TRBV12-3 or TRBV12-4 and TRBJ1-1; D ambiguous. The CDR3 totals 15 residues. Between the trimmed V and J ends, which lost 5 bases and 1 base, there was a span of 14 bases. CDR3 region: CASSLGGVQNTEAFF. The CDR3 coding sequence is TGTGCCAGCAGTCTGGGCGGGGTACAGAACACTGAAGCTTTCTTT.

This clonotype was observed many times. CDR3 nucleotides: TGCGCCAGCAGCCCGAAGACAGGAATGAACACTGAAGCTTTCTTT. Translation gives CASSPKTGMNTEAFF. The chain recombines TRBV5-1 with TRBJ1-1; a weak D match, TRBD1 (6 bases). Germline lookup yields CDR1 SGHRS and CDR2 YFSETQ. This CDR3 is 15 amino acids long. V was trimmed by 4 bases and J by 0 bases, leaving 13 bases between them.

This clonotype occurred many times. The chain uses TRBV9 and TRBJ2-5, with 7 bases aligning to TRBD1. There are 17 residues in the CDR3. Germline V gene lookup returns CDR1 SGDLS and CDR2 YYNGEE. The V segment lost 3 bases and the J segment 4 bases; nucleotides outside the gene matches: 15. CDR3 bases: TGTGCCAGCAGCGAGGGAGCCGGGACAGATCGGAGAGAGACCCAGTACTTC. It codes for CASSEGAGTDRRETQYF. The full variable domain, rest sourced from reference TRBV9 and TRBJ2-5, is DSGVTQTPKHLITATGQRVTLRCSPRSGDLSVYWYQQSLDQGLQFLIQYYNGEERAKGNILERFSAQQFPDLHSELNLSSLELGDSALYFCASSEGAGTDRRETQYFGPGTRLLVL.

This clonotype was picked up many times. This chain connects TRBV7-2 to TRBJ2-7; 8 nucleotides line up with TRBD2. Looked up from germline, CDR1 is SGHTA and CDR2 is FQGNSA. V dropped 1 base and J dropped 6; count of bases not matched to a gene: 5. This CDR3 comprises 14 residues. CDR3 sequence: CASSLGVGTSEQYF. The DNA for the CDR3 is TGTGCCAGCAGCTTAGGGGTCGGGACTAGCGAGCAGTACTTC.

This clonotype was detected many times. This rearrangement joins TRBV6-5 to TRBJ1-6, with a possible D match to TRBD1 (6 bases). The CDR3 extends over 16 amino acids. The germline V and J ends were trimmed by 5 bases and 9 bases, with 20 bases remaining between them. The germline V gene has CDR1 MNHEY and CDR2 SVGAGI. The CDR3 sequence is CASSPFQTGRFSPLHF. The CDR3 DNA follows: TGTGCCAGCAGTCCATTCCAGACAGGAAGGTTTTCACCCCTCCACTTT.

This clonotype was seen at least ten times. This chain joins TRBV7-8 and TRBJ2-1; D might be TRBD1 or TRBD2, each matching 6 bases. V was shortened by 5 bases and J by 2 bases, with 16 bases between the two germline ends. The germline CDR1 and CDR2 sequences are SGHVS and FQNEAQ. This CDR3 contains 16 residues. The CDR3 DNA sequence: TGTGCCAGCAGCCGGTGGGGGGCGAGGGCCTACAATGAGCAGTTCTTC. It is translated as CASSRWGARAYNEQFF.

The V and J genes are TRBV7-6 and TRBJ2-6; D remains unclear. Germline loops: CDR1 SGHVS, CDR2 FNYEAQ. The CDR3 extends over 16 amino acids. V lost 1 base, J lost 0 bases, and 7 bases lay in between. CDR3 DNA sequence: TGTGCCAGCAGCTTAGGTGGGTCCTCTGGGGCCAACGTCCTGACTTTC. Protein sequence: CASSLGGSSGANVLTF.

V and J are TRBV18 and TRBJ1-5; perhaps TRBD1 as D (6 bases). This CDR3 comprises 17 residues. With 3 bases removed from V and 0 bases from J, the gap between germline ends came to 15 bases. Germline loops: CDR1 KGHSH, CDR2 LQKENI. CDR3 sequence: CASSPLGGGYSNQPQHF. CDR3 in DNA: TGTGCCAGCTCACCCCTAGGGGGAGGCTATAGCAATCAGCCCCAGCATTTT.

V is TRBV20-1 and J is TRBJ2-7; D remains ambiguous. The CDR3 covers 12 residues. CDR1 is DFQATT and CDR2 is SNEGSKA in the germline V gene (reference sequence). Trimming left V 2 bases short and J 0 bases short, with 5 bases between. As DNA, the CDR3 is TGCAGTGCTAGACCAGACTCCTACGAGCAGTACTTC. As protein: CSARPDSYEQYF.

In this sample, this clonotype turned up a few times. CDR3 region: CASSESGRGNRYTF. The CDR3 DNA is TGTGCCAGCAGTGAATCGGGCAGGGGTAATCGCTACACCTTC. The rearrangement uses TRBV25-1 and TRBJ1-2; maybe TRBD1 (6 bases). V was shortened by 1 base and J by 9 bases, with 15 bases between the two germline ends. The germline gives CDR1 MGHDK, CDR2 SYGVNS. This CDR3 comprises 14 residues.

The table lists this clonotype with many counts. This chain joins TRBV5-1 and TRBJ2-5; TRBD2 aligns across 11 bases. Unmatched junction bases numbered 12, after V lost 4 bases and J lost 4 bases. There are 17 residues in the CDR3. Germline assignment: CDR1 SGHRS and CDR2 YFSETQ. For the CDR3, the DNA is TGCGCCAGCAGCCTAAGGGCGCTAGCGGGAGGAGGAGAGACCCAGTACTTC. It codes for CASSLRALAGGGETQYF.

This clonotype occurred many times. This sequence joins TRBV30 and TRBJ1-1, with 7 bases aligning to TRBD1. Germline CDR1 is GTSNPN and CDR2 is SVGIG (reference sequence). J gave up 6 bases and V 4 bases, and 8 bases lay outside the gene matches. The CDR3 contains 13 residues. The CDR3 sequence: CAWKLTGTAEAFF. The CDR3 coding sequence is TGTGCCTGGAAGTTGACAGGGACCGCTGAAGCTTTCTTT.

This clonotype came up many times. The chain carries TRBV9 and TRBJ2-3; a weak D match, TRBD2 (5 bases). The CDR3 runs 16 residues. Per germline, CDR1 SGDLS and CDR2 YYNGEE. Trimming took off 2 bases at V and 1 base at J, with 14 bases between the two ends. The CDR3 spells CASSVLASGGTDTQYF. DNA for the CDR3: TGTGCCAGCAGCGTCCTCGCAAGCGGCGGCACAGATACGCAGTATTTT.

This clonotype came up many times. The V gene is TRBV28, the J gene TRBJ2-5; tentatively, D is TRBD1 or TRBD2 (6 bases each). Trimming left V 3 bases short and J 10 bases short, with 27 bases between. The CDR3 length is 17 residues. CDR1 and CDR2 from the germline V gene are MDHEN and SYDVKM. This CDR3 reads CASSFSRLDSGGPVQYF. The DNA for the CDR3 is TGTGCCAGCAGTTTCTCCCGACTGGACAGTGGGGGGCCGGTCCAGTACTTC.

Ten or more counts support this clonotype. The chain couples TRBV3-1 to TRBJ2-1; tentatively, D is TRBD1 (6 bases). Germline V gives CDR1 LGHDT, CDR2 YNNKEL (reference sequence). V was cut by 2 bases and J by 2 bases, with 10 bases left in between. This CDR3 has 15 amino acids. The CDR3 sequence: CASSQSRGTYNEQFF. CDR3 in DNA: TGTGCCAGCAGCCAATCCAGGGGCACCTACAATGAGCAGTTCTTC.